What follows are 10 T cell receptor beta chains derived from one specimen sequenced in a study of T-cell memory formation after mild COVID-19. Using its own MiXCR run on the 5' RACE reads, TCRdb lists one record per CDR3 protein. The profile shows approximately 450,000 distinct CDR3 sequences, 18% of them singletons. The sequencing input was PBMCs or a T cell subset sorted from them (not recorded which). Receptor source: an adult woman who had mild COVID-19 (a few samples of this study predate the infection). Cell type and time point are not known.

This clonotype was recorded at least ten times. The rearrangement links TRBV29-1 to TRBJ2-3; D is ambiguous. V lost 5 bases, J lost 3 bases, and 9 bases lay in between. Germline V gene sequence: CDR1 SQVTM, CDR2 ANQGSEA. The length of the CDR3 is 12 residues. The CDR3 DNA follows: TGCAGCGTTAGGCACGGGACAGATACGCAGTATTTT. This sequence encodes CSVRHGTDTQYF.

This clonotype was recorded a few times. The chain links TRBV29-1 to TRBJ2-2; no clear D gene. Trimming shortened V by 2 bases and J by 3 bases, and 4 bases separated the two germline ends. CDR1 and CDR2 from the germline V gene are SQVTM and ANQGSEA. The CDR3 sequence is 12 residues long. The CDR3 sequence: CSVEQDTGELFF. The CDR3 DNA sequence: TGCAGCGTTGAACAGGACACCGGGGAGCTGTTTTTT.

This clonotype was observed a handful of times. V usage is TRBV7-7 and J usage is TRBJ2-1; 7 bases align to TRBD1. Trimming cost V 1 base and J 5 bases; bases outside gene matches: 11. CDR1 and CDR2 (germline): SSHAT, FNYEAQ (reference sequence). The CDR3 spans 17 residues. CDR3 sequence: CASSLGDSGLGNNEQFF. For the CDR3, the DNA is TGTGCCAGCAGCTTAGGGGACAGTGGATTGGGAAACAATGAGCAGTTCTTC.

In its sample, this clonotype was seen a few times. The chain combines TRBV28 with TRBJ2-7, with 7 bases fitting TRBD2. The CDR3 covers 15 residues. Germline V gene data show CDR1 as MDHEN and CDR2 as SYDVKM. Trimming removed 4 bases from V and 5 bases from J; junction bases left unmatched: 11. The CDR3 region has the DNA TGTGCCAGCAGTTCCTCCCCCGGGACTAACCACGAGCAGTACTTC. This gives the protein CASSSSPGTNHEQYF.

This chain uses TRBV7-6 with TRBJ1-1; D is perhaps TRBD1 (6 bases). The germline V gene has CDR1 SGHVS and CDR2 FNYEAQ. The CDR3 consists of 15 residues. V lost 0 bases to trimming and J lost 0 bases, with 8 bases between them. CDR3 sequence: CASSLATGLNTEAFF. The CDR3, as DNA: TGTGCCAGCAGCTTAGCAACAGGGCTGAACACTGAAGCTTTCTTT.

The rearrangement links TRBV29-1 to TRBJ2-3; the D is unclear. Germline lookup yields CDR1 SQVTM and CDR2 ANQGSEA. This CDR3 has 14 amino acids. The V end lost 8 bases, the J end lost 1 base, and 16 bases lay between the germline ends. The CDR3 region has the DNA TGCAGCCCCCTTCGAGGCCGCTGCACAGATACGCAGTATTTT. Translated: CSPLRGRCTDTQYF.

This clonotype was seen more than once but under ten times. The gene calls are TRBV7-8 and TRBJ2-1, with 7 bases matching TRBD2. Germline CDR1 and CDR2: SGHVS and FQNEAQ. V trimming: 8 bases; J trimming: 5 bases; junction bases outside the gene matches: 15. This CDR3 is 16 amino acids long. The CDR3 DNA sequence: TGTGCCAGCTGCCCGACTAGCAATCGTGAGGACAATGAGCAGTTCTTC. Translated, it gives CASCPTSNREDNEQFF.

The V gene is TRBV7-9, the J gene TRBJ2-3; D perhaps matches TRBD2 (5 bases). The CDR3 contains 16 residues. Germline V gives CDR1 SEHNR, CDR2 FQNEAQ (reference sequence). Trimming stripped 5 bases from V and 5 bases from J, with 20 bases between. CDR3 DNA sequence: TGTGCCAGCAGCACAGCCGGGGTATTAGGCGGAGATACGCAGTATTTT. This translates into CASSTAGVLGGDTQYF.

The table lists this clonotype with a few counts. The chain employs TRBV24-1 and TRBJ2-2; D unresolved. The ends were cut back, 3 bases at V and 3 bases at J, with 4 bases in the middle. Germline loops: CDR1 KGHDR, CDR2 SFDVKD. This CDR3 is 13 amino acids long. In DNA, the CDR3 is TGTGCCACCAGTGATCAGTACACCGGGGAGCTGTTTTTT. Translated: CATSDQYTGELFF.

The V and J genes are TRBV6-6 and TRBJ1-5; the D is unclear. In germline, CDR1 is MNHNY, CDR2 SVGAGI (reference sequence). The ends were cut back, 6 bases at V and 0 bases at J, with 6 bases in the middle. The CDR3 consists of 13 residues. The CDR3 spells CASRTVSNQPQHF. For the CDR3, the DNA is TGTGCCAGCAGAACAGTTAGCAATCAGCCCCAGCATTTT.